This is a list of T cell receptor beta chains from one sample in a study of T cells in Graves' hyperthyroidism and ophthalmopathy. In TCRdb, the multiplex PCR reads were re-called with MiXCR into one record per CDR3 protein. Of about 640,000 distinct CDR3 sequences listed, under 25% were seen once; the top ten hold around a third. What was sequenced was blood. The receptors come from a man aged 25 to 45 with Graves' ophthalmopathy. The conserved cysteine and the conserved F or W are not part of the CDR3 here. The order of the fields is V gene, D gene, J gene, CDR3 protein. A D gene is named only where the DNA matches it firmly.

TRBV11-2	-	TRBJ2-1	ASSLGVVKF
TRBV7-3	-	TRBJ2-1	ASSVRDSGEQF
TRBV12-3/TRBV12-4	TRBD1	TRBJ2-7	ASSSRQGTVEQY
TRBV27	TRBD1	TRBJ2-1	ASRDLGQGGNEQF
TRBV5-4	TRBD1	TRBJ2-3	ASSLGGQGADTQY
TRBV4-1	TRBD2	TRBJ2-2	ASSLPGLAGEGGELF
TRBV13	-	TRBJ2-3	ASSLRRGRVNTQY
TRBV7-3	-	TRBJ2-1	ASSLSPTANEQF
TRBV4-1	TRBD1	TRBJ1-1	ASSQYRGGHTEAF
TRBV7-3	-	TRBJ2-3	ASSRLGPGTQY
TRBV5-6	-	TRBJ2-1	ANSSGGEQF
TRBV12-3/TRBV12-4	-	TRBJ1-1	ASSLGEASEAF
TRBV5-6	-	TRBJ1-5	ASSSARSNQPQH